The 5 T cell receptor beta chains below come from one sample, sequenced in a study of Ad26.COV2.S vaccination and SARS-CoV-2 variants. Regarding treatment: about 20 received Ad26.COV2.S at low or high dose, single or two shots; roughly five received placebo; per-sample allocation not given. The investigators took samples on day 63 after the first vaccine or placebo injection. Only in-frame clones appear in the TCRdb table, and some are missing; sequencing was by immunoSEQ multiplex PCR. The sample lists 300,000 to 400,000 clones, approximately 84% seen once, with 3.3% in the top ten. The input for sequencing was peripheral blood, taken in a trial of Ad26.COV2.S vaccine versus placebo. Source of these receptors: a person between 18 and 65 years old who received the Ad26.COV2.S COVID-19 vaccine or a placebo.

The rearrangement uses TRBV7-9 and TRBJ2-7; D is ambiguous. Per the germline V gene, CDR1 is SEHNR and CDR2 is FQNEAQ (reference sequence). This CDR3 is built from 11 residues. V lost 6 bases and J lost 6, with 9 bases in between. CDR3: CASRSSSEQYF. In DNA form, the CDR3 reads TGTGCCAGCAGATCTTCTAGCGAGCAGTACTTC. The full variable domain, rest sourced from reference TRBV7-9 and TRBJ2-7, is DTGVSQNPRHKITKRGQNVTFRCDPISEHNRLYWYRQTLGQGPEFLTYFQNEAQLEKSRLLSDRFSAERPKGSFSTLEIQRTEQGDSAMYLCASRSSSEQYFGPGTRLTVT.

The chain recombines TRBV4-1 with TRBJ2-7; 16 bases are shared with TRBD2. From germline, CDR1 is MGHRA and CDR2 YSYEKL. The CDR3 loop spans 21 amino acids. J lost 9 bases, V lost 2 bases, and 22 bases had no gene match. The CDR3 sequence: CASSQKVSPGLAGGSRLGQYF. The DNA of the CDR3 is TGCGCCAGCAGCCAAAAAGTCTCCCCGGGACTAGCGGGAGGGTCCCGATTAGGGCAGTACTTC.

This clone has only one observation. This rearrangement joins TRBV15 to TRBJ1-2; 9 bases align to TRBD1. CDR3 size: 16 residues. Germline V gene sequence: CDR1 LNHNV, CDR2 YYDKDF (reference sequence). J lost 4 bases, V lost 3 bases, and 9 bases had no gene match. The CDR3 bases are TGTGCCACCAGCAGTCTCGGGACAGGGTTATCCTATGGCTACACCTTC. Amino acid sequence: CATSSLGTGLSYGYTF.

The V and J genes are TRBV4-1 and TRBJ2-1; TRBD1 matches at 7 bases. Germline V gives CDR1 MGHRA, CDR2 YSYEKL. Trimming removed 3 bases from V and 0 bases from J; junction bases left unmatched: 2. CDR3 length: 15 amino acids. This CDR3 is CASSQGQSSYNEQFF. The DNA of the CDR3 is TGCGCCAGCAGCCAGGGACAGAGCTCCTACAATGAGCAGTTCTTC.

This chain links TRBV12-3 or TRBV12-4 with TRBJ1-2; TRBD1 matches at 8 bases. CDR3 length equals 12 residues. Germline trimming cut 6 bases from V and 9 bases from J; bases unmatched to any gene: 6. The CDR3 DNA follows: TGTGCCAGCAGCCGACAGGGGTCTAGCTACACCTTC. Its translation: CASSRQGSSYTF.